This T cell receptor beta chain was captured in a study of blood T cell repertoires in COVID-19. Libraries were prepared by immunoSEQ multiplex PCR; TCRdb keeps only in-frame clonotypes and omits some of them. The sample carries a few hundred thousand clones, around 87% recorded once. Germline V gives CDR1 ENHRY, CDR2 SYGVKD. The CDR3 covers 15 residues. V shed 4 bases and J 3 bases; nucleotides not matched to a gene: 8. The sequencing input was PBMCs or T cells enriched from blood (not recorded which). The chain carries TRBV10-3 and TRBJ1-1; 7 positions agree with TRBD1. This receptor was taken from a man in his forties in a cohort exposed to, infected with or recovered from COVID-19 (not recorded which). The CDR3 region has the DNA TGTGCCATCAGTGGGGTACAGGGGTCGGACACTGAAGCTTTCTTT. Protein: CAISGVQGSDTEAFF.